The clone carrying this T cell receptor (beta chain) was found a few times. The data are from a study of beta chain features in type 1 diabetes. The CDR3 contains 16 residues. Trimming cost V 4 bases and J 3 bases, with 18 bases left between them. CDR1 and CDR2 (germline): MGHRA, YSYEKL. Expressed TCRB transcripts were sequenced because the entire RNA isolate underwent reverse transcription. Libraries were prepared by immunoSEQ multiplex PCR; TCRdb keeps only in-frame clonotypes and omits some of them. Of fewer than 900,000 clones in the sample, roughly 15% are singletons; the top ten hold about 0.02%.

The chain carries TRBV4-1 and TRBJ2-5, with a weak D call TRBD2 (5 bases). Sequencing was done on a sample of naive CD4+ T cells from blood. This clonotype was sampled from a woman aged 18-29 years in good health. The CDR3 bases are TGCGCCAGCAGCCGAATCCTTGCGGCAGCGGAAGAGACCCAGTACTTC. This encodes CASSRILAAAEETQYF.